What follows are 4 T cell receptor beta chains derived from one specimen sequenced in a study of OX40 agonist ivuxolimab in advanced cancers. Produced via immunoSEQ multiplex PCR; TCRdb's table is partial and in-frame only. The sample carries 45,000 to 50,000 clones, around 90% recorded once. The input for sequencing was CD4+ or CD8+ T cells sorted from blood, taken in a trial of the OX40 agonist ivuxolimab. Receptors originate from an adult with an advanced solid tumor such as melanoma, head and neck, liver or kidney cancer.

This chain uses TRBV2 with TRBJ1-2; the D gene is possibly TRBD1 (5 bases). From germline, CDR1 is SNHLY and CDR2 FYNNEI. The CDR3 has 12 residues. V was trimmed by 3 bases and J by 6 bases, leaving 8 bases between them. The CDR3 region is CASSDLGDGYTF. The CDR3 nucleotides read TGTGCCAGCAGTGACTTGGGGGATGGCTACACCTTC.

The rearrangement uses TRBV9 and TRBJ2-5; D gene uncertain. The V gene's germline CDR1 is SGDLS and CDR2 YYNGEE. The CDR3 is 16 residues long. The ends were cut back, 0 bases at V and 0 bases at J, with 12 bases in the middle. CDR3 nucleotides: TGTGCCAGCAGCGTAGACCTCGGCGGATACCAAGAGACCCAGTACTTC. Encoded protein: CASSVDLGGYQETQYF.

This chain uses TRBV4-1 with TRBJ2-4; 7 bases align to TRBD1. Unmatched junction bases numbered 5, after V lost 2 bases and J lost 7 bases. This CDR3 contains 14 residues. The V gene's germline CDR1 is MGHRA and CDR2 YSYEKL. CDR3 coding DNA: TGCGCCAGCAGCCAAAAGACAGGGTCGAACATTCAGTACTTC. It specifies CASSQKTGSNIQYF.

This clone was seen only a few times. The genes are TRBV27 and TRBJ2-1, with 8 bases that match TRBD1. With 2 bases clipped from V and 8 bases from J, the junction kept 2 bases outside the gene matches. CDR3 length equals 13 residues. Germline V gives CDR1 MNHEY, CDR2 SMNVEV (reference sequence). Here the CDR3 reads CASSLLTGDEQFF. The DNA of the CDR3 is TGTGCCAGCAGTTTACTGACAGGGGATGAGCAGTTCTTC.